This is a list of T cell receptor beta chains from one sample in a study of OX40 agonist ivuxolimab in advanced cancers. Assay: immunoSEQ multiplex PCR; the TCRdb copy retains only in-frame clones and omits some. This table holds more than 50,000 clones, about 81% found once. The specimen was CD4+ or CD8+ T cells sorted from blood, collected in a trial of the OX40 agonist ivuxolimab. These receptors all come from an adult with an advanced solid tumor such as melanoma, head and neck, liver or kidney cancer. Each CDR3 is given with its conserved first and last residue. Each record gives: CDR3 protein, CDR3 DNA, clone size, J gene, CDR3 length, V gene, D gene. A D gene is named only where the DNA matches it firmly. For some rows the clone size is stated as once, few or many, or as a class when expanded; others skip it.

CDR3aa: CASSLEGQNGEKLFF
CDR3nt: TGCGCCAGCAGCTTGGAAGGTCAGAATGGTGAAAAACTGTTTTTT
abundance: NA
j_gene: TRBJ1-4
len: 15
v_gene: TRBV5-1
d_gene: NA

CDR3aa: CASSDSGTGELFF
CDR3nt: TGTGCCAGCAGTGACTCCGGAACCGGGGAGCTGTTTTTT
abundance: NA
j_gene: TRBJ2-2
len: 13
v_gene: TRBV2
d_gene: NA

CDR3aa: CASSEYTGTYGYTF
CDR3nt: TGTGCCAGCAGTGAGTATACAGGGACCTATGGCTACACCTTC
abundance: NA
j_gene: TRBJ1-2
len: 14
v_gene: TRBV2
d_gene: NA

CDR3aa: CASSSTGYHNSPLHF
CDR3nt: TGTGCCAGCAGTAGCACAGGGTACCATAATTCACCCCTCCACTTT
abundance: NA
j_gene: TRBJ1-6
len: 15
v_gene: TRBV6-1
d_gene: NA

CDR3aa: CASSMGQLPYEQYF
CDR3nt: TGTGCCAGCAGCATGGGCCAATTGCCTTACGAGCAGTACTTC
abundance: NA
j_gene: TRBJ2-7
len: 14
v_gene: TRBV2
d_gene: NA

CDR3aa: CASSPRGTPRTDTQYF
CDR3nt: TGTGCCAGCAGCCCCCGAGGAACTCCCCGCACAGATACGCAGTATTTT
abundance: once
j_gene: TRBJ2-3
len: 16
v_gene: TRBV7-8
d_gene: NA

CDR3aa: CASSPGGGSYEQYF
CDR3nt: TGTGCCAGCAGCCCGGGTGGGGGTTCCTACGAGCAGTACTTC
abundance: NA
j_gene: TRBJ2-7
len: 14
v_gene: TRBV7-8
d_gene: NA

CDR3aa: CASRSSGDNSPLHF
CDR3nt: TGTGCCAGCAGGTCCTCAGGGGACAATTCACCCCTCCACTTT
abundance: NA
j_gene: TRBJ1-6
len: 14
v_gene: TRBV6-6
d_gene: NA

CDR3aa: CASSFGGSYNEQFF
CDR3nt: TGTGCCAGCAGCTTCGGGGGCTCCTACAATGAGCAGTTCTTC
abundance: once
j_gene: TRBJ2-1
len: 14
v_gene: TRBV7-9
d_gene: NA

CDR3aa: CASSGGGWYGNQPQHF
CDR3nt: TGTGCCAGCAGTGGCGGGGGGTGGTACGGCAATCAGCCCCAGCATTTT
abundance: NA
j_gene: TRBJ1-5
len: 16
v_gene: TRBV2
d_gene: NA

CDR3aa: CASIGGETQYF
CDR3nt: TGTGCCAGCATCGGGGGGGAGACCCAGTACTTC
abundance: NA
j_gene: TRBJ2-5
len: 11
v_gene: TRBV6-1
d_gene: TRBD2

CDR3aa: CASSLDPRSSPLHF
CDR3nt: TGTGCCAGTAGTCTAGACCCCAGGAGTTCACCCCTCCACTTT
abundance: few
j_gene: TRBJ1-6
len: 14
v_gene: TRBV19
d_gene: NA

CDR3aa: CASSLQGTDTQYF
CDR3nt: TGTGCCAGCAGCTTACAGGGCACAGATACGCAGTATTTT
abundance: NA
j_gene: TRBJ2-3
len: 13
v_gene: TRBV5-6
d_gene: NA

CDR3aa: CAIQQGRNQPQHF
CDR3nt: TGTGCCATTCAACAGGGCCGCAATCAGCCCCAGCATTTT
abundance: NA
j_gene: TRBJ1-5
len: 13
v_gene: TRBV10-3
d_gene: NA

CDR3aa: CASSLVGGGESDTQYF
CDR3nt: TGTGCCAGCAGCTTAGTGGGCGGGGGGGAATCAGATACGCAGTATTTT
abundance: NA
j_gene: TRBJ2-3
len: 16
v_gene: TRBV7-2
d_gene: TRBD2

CDR3aa: CAISEADSSNNQPQHF
CDR3nt: TGTGCCATCAGTGAGGCGGACAGTTCGAACAATCAGCCCCAGCATTTT
abundance: NA
j_gene: TRBJ1-5
len: 16
v_gene: TRBV10-3
d_gene: NA

CDR3aa: CASSVAWGASSGANVLTF
CDR3nt: TGTGCCAGCAGCGTAGCATGGGGGGCTTCCTCTGGGGCCAACGTCCTGACTTTC
abundance: NA
j_gene: TRBJ2-6
len: 18
v_gene: TRBV9
d_gene: NA

CDR3aa: CASSLASGGSPETQYF
CDR3nt: TGCGCCAGCAGCTTGGCCAGCGGGGGGTCCCCAGAGACCCAGTACTTC
abundance: NA
j_gene: TRBJ2-5
len: 16
v_gene: TRBV5-1
d_gene: TRBD2

CDR3aa: CASSISDRGADTQYF
CDR3nt: TGTGCCAGTAGTATTTCGGACAGGGGGGCAGATACGCAGTATTTT
abundance: few
j_gene: TRBJ2-3
len: 15
v_gene: TRBV19
d_gene: TRBD1

CDR3aa: CASSLGTGTGDTGELFF
CDR3nt: TGTGCCAGCAGCTTAGGTACCGGGACAGGGGACACCGGGGAGCTGTTTTTT
abundance: NA
j_gene: TRBJ2-2
len: 17
v_gene: TRBV11-2
d_gene: TRBD1